The rows below give T cell receptor beta chains drawn from one sample of a study of T cell clonotyping in hematopoietic cell transplantation. The repertoire was sequenced with immunoSEQ multiplex PCR; TCRdb's copy has only in-frame clones and lacks some. The table shows fewer than 6,000 clones, with 70% to 85% occurring only once. This material consisted of PBMCs, taken 100 days after allogeneic stem cell transplant. These receptors all stem from a male patient in his fifties or sixties who had an allogeneic stem cell transplant from an unrelated donor, so the T cells may come from the graft donor. Some clones in this sample may be carry-over from other donors' samples. Each CDR3 is given without its conserved first and last residue. Expanded clones are given a class, and other clones once, few, many or no size at all.

clone size,J gene,V gene,CDR3 protein
NA,TRBJ1-5,TRBV10-3,AISESFGAGSNQPQH
NA,TRBJ1-1,TRBV9,ASSARQGSYTEAF
NA,TRBJ1-1,TRBV18,ASSPGADVHTEAF
NA,TRBJ1-2,TRBV30,AWHHADRTDNYGYT
NA,TRBJ1-2,TRBV10-2,ASSEIGTGGLGYT
NA,TRBJ1-1,TRBV4-3,ASSQIGTEAF
NA,TRBJ1-2,TRBV29-1,SVGVGGRGYGYT
NA,TRBJ2-1,TRBV6-6,ASSYLSGAYNEQF
NA,TRBJ2-5,TRBV14,ASSQDVTHGTQY
large,TRBJ2-5,TRBV2,ASIDRVLLETQY